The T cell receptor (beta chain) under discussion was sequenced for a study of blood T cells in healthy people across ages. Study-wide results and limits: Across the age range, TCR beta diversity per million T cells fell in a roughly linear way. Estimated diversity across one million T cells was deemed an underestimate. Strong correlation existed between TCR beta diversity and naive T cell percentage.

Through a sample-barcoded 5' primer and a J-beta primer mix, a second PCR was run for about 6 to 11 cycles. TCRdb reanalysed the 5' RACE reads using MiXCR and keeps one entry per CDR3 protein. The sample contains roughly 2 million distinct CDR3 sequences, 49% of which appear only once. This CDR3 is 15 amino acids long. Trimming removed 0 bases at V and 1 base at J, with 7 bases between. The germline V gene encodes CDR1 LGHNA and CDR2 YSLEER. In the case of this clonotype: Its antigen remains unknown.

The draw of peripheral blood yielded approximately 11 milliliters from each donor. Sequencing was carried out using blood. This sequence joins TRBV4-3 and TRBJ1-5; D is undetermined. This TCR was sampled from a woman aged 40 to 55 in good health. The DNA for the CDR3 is TGCGCCAGCAGCCAAGAGGGCTGGAGCAATCAGCCCCAGCATTTT. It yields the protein CASSQEGWSNQPQHF.